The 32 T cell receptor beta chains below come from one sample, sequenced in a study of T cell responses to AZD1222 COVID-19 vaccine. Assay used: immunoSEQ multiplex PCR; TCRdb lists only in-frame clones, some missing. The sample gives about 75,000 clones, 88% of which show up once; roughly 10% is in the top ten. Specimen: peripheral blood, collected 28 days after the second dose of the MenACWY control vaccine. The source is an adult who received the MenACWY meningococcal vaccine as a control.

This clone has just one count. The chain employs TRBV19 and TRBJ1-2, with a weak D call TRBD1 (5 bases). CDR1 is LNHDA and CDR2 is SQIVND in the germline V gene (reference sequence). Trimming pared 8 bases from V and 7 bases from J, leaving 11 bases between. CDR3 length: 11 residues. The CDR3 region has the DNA TGTGCCAGTGTCACAGGCGGTGGCTACACCTTC. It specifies CASVTGGGYTF.

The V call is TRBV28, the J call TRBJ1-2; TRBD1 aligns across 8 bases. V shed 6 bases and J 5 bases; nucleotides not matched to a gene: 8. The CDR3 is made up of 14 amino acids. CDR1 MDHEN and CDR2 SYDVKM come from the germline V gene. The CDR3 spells CASSSRTGTYGYTF. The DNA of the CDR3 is TGTGCCAGCAGCTCCCGGACAGGGACTTATGGCTACACCTTC.

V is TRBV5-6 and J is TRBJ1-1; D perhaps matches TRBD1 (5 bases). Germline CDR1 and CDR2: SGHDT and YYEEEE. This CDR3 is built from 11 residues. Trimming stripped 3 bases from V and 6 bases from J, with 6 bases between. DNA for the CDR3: TGTGCCAGCAGCTCGACAGCTGAAGCTTTCTTT. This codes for CASSSTAEAFF.

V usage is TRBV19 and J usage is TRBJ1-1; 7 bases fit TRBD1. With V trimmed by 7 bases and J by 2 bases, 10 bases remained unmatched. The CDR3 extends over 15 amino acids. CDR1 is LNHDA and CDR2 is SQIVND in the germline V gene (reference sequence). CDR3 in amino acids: CASIPSHRGNTEAFF. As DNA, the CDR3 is TGTGCCAGTATCCCGTCTCACAGGGGAAACACTGAAGCTTTCTTT.

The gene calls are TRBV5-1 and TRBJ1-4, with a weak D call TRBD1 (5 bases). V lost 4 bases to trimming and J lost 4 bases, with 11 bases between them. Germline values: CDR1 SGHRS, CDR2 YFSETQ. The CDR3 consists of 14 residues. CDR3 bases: TGCGCCAGCAGCCAGGGTGGTGTTAATGAAAAACTGTTTTTT. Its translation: CASSQGGVNEKLFF.

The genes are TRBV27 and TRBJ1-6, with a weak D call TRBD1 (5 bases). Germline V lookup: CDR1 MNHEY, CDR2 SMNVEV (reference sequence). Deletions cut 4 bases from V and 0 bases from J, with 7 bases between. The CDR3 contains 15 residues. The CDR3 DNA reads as TGTGCCAGCAGTTGGGGGAACTCCTATAATTCACCCCTCCACTTT. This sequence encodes CASSWGNSYNSPLHF.

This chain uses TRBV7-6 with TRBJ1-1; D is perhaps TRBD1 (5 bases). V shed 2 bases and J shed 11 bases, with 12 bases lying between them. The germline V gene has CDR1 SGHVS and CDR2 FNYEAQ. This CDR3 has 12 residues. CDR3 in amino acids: CASSLPQGVAFF. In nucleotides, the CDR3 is TGTGCCAGCAGCTTACCGCAGGGTGTTGCTTTCTTT.

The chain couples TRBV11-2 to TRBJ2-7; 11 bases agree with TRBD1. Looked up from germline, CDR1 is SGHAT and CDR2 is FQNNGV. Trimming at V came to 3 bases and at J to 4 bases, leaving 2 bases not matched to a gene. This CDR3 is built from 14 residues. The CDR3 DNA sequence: TGTGCCAGCAGCTTCCGGGACAGGGGGTACGAGCAGTACTTC. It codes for CASSFRDRGYEQYF.

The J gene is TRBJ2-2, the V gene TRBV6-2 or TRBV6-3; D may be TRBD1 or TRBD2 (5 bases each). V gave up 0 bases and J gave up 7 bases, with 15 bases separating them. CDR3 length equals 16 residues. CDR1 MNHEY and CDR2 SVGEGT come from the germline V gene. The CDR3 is CASSYSPLGGIGELFF. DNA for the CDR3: TGTGCCAGCAGTTACTCGCCCCTTGGGGGAATCGGGGAGCTGTTTTTT.

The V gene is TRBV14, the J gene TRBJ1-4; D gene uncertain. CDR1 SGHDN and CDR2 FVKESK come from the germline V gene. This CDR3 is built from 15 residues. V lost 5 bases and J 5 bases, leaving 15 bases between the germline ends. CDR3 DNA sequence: TGTGCCAGCAGCTCCGGACCGCCGATCAATGAAAAACTGTTTTTT. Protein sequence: CASSSGPPINEKLFF.

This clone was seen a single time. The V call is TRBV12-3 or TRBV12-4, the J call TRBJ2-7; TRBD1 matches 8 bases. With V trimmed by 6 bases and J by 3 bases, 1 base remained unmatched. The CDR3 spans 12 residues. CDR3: CASSDRGYEQYF. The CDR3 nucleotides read TGTGCCAGCAGCGACAGGGGCTACGAGCAGTACTTC.

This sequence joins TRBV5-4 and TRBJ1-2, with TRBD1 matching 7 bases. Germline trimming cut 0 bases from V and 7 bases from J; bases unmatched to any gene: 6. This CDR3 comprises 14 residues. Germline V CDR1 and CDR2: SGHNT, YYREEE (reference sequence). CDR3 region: CASSLEGQRGGYTF. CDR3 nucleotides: TGTGCCAGCAGCTTGGAGGGACAGAGGGGTGGCTACACCTTC.

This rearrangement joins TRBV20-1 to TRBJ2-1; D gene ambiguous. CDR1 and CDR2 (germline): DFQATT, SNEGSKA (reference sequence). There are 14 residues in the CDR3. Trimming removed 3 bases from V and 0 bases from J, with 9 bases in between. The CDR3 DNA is TGCAGTGCTAGTGCAGTAAGCTCCTACAATGAGCAGTTCTTC. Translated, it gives CSASAVSSYNEQFF.

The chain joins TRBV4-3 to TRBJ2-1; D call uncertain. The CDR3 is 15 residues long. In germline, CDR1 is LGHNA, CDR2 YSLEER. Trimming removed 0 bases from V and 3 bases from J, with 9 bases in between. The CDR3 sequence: CASSQEYKGYNEQFF. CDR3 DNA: TGCGCCAGCAGCCAAGAGTACAAAGGCTACAATGAGCAGTTCTTC.

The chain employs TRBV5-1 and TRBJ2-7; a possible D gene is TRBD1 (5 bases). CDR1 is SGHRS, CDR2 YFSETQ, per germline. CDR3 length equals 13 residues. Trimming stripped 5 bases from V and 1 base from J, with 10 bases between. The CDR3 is CASRIDRSYEQYF. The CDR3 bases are TGCGCCAGCAGAATCGACAGATCCTACGAGCAGTACTTC.

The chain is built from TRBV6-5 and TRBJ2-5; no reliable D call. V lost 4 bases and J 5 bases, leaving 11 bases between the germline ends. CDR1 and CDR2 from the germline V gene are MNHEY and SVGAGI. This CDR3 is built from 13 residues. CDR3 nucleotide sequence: TGTGCCAGCAGTTTTACCTACGGGGAGACCCAGTACTTC. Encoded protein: CASSFTYGETQYF.

The CDR3 DNA is TGCGCCAGCAGTTCAGAGTCGATGGAGACCCAGTACTTC. It translates to CASSSESMETQYF. The chain joins TRBV5-1 to TRBJ2-5; D unresolved. Germline CDR1 reads SGHRS; CDR2 reads YFSETQ. V lost 5 bases, J lost 5 bases, and 13 bases lay in between. CDR3 length equals 13 residues.

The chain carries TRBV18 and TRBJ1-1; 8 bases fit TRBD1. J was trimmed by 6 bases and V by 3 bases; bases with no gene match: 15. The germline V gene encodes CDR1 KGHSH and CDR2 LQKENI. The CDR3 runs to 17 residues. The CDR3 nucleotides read TGTGCCAGCTCACCGCGTGACACAGGGGGTCCTGGGGCTGAAGCTTTCTTT. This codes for CASSPRDTGGPGAEAFF.

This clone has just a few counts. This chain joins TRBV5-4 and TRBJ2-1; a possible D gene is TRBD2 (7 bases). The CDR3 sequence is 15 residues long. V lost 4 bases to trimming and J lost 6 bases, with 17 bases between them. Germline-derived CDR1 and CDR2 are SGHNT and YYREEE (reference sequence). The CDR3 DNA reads TGTGCCAGCAGCCGTAGGGGGGGCCGCGCCAATGAGCAGTTCTTC. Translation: CASSRRGGRANEQFF.

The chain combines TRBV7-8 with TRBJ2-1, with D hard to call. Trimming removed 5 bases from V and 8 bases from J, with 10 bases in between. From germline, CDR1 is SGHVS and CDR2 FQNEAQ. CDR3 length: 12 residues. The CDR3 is CASSLGLDEQFF. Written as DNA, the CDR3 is TGTGCCAGCAGCCTAGGTCTCGATGAGCAGTTCTTC.

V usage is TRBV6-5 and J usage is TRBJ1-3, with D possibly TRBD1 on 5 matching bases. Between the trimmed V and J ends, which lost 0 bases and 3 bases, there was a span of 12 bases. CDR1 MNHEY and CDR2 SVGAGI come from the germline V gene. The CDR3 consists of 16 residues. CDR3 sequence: CASSYSLGGNGNTIYF. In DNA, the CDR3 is TGTGCCAGCAGTTACTCCCTCGGGGGAAATGGAAACACCATATATTTT.

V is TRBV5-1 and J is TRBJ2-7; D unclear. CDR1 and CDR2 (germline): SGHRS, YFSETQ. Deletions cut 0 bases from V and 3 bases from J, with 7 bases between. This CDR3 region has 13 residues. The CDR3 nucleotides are TGCGCCAGCAGCTTGGCCCAGAACTACGAGCAGTACTTC. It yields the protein CASSLAQNYEQYF.

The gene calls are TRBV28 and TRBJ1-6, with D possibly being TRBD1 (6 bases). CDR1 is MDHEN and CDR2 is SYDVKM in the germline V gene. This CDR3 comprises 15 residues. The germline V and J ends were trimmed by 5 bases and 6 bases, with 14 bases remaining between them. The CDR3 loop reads CASSNSRGPNSPLHF. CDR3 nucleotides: TGTGCCAGCAGTAACAGCCGGGGGCCTAATTCACCCCTCCACTTT.

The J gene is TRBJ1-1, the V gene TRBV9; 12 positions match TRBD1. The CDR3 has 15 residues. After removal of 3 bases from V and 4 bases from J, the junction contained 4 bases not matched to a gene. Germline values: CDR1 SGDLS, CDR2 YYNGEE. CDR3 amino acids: CASSAGTGGTTEAFF. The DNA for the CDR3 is TGTGCCAGCAGCGCGGGGACAGGGGGCACCACTGAAGCTTTCTTT.

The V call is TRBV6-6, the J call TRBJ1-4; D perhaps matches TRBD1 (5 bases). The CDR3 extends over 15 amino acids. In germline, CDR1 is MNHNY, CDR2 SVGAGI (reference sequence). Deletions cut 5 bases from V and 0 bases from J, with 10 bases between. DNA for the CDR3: TGTGCCAGCAGTACTTACAGGACAACTAATGAAAAACTGTTTTTT. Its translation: CASSTYRTTNEKLFF.

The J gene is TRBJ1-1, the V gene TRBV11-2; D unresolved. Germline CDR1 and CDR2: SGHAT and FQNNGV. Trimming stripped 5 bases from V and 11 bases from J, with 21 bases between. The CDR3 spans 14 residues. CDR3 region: CASSRYKGLSTAFF. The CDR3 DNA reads TGTGCCAGCAGCCGATACAAGGGCCTCTCCACGGCTTTCTTT.

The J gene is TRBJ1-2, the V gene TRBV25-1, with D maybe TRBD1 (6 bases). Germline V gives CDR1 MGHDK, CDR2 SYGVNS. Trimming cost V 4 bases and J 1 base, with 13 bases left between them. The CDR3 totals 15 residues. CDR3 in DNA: TGTGCCAGCAGTGGGGGGCGCGATTATAACTATGGCTACACCTTC. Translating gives CASSGGRDYNYGYTF.

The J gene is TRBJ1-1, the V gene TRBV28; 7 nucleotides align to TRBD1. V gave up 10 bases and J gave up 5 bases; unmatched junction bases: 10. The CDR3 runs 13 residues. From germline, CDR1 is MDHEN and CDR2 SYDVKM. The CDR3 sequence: CATVAGGGTEAFF. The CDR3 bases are TGTGCCACCGTTGCAGGGGGAGGGACTGAAGCTTTCTTT.

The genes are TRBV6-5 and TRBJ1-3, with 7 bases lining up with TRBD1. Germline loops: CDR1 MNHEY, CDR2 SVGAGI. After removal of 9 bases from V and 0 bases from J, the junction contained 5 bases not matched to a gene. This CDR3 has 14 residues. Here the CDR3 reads CASARDSSGNTIYF. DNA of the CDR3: TGTGCCAGTGCGAGGGACAGCTCTGGAAACACCATATATTTT.

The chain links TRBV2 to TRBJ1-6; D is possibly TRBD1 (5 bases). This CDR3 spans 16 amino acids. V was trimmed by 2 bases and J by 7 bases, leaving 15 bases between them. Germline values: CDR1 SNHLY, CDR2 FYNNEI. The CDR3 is CASSERTLSQNSPLHF. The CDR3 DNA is TGTGCCAGCAGTGAACGGACACTAAGTCAAAATTCACCCCTCCACTTT.

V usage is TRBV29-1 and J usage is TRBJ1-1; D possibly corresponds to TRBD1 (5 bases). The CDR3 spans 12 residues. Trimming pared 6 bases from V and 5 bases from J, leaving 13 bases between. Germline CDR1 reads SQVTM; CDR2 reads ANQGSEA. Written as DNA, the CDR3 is TGCAGCGTCGGGACCGTAGGAACTGAAGCTTTCTTT. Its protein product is CSVGTVGTEAFF.

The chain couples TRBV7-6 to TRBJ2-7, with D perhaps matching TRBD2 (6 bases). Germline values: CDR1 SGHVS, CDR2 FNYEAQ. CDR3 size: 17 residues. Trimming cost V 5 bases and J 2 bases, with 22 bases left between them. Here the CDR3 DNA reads TGTGCCAGCAGCAGATGGCGGGAACTAGCCGCACCCTACGAGCAGTACTTC. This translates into CASSRWRELAAPYEQYF.